Listed below are T cell receptor beta chains from one sample, sequenced in a study of shared clonotypes between healthy human individuals. The repertoire was sequenced with immunoSEQ multiplex PCR; TCRdb's copy has only in-frame clones and lacks some. The sample carries 2 million to 2.5 million clones, 93% recorded once. Material: naive CD4+ T cells from PBMCs. These receptors came from a young man in good health. Some clones in this sample may be carry-over from other donors' samples. The conserved cysteine and the conserved F or W are not part of the CDR3 here. A clone size is listed for some rows: how often the clone was seen (once, few, many), or a class if it is expanded.

- | TRBV18 | ASSPRQGNTEAF
- | TRBV28 | ASTLGQGRSPLH
- | TRBV28 | ASSRRDTAGNTIY
- | TRBV28 | ASSLSASLLEQF
- | TRBV7-9 | ASSLGGMGNQPQH
- | TRBV18 | ASSRPGGDGYT
- | TRBV11-3 | ASSLKAGSYNEQF
- | TRBV28 | ASSLIVGANVLT
- | TRBV5-1 | ASSSGQMKETQY
- | TRBV29-1 | SVEYLKTPYNEQF
- | TRBV5-1 | ASSLGGREETQY
- | TRBV19 | ASGQGAYTDTQY
- | TRBV21-1 | ASRVMGKQY
- | TRBV5-1 | ASSLGPPGDEQY
- | TRBV30 | AWKGLRTGIHNSPLH
- | TRBV7-3 | ASSLQGQGYEQY
- | TRBV5-6 | ASSYLAGGPGDTQY
- | TRBV4-1 | ASSQPKGLAGGDTQY
once | TRBV28 | ASSLSLRYGYT
- | TRBV9 | ASSQSGQRGYNEQF
- | TRBV18 | ASSPGLAGYEQF
- | TRBV28 | ASSSPLGMGTEAF
- | TRBV10-3 | AISESRTSGSMGYNEQF
- | TRBV5-1 | ASSGRPLNTEAF
- | TRBV11-3 | ASSPGLADFYEQY
once | TRBV25-1 | ASRSPEITNSPLH
- | TRBV10-3 | AISRHLAGESYNEQF
- | TRBV7-8 | ASSRPDRGQRSYT
- | TRBV7-9 | ASTQTGTSYGYT
few | TRBV5-4 | ASSRDREETQY
- | TRBV29-1 | SVDWRGTGELF
- | TRBV10-3 | AISEPGTEANTEAF
- | TRBV9 | ASSLNRQAYEQY
- | TRBV5-6 | ASSLGYRLTYGYT
- | TRBV5-1 | ASSLSRDGSYEQY
- | TRBV7-3 | ASRGAGGLTSTDTQY
once | TRBV11-2 | ASSDRRWTGANVLT
- | TRBV2 | ASSEAISGRIVRSYNEQF
- | TRBV2 | ASKLAGRDEQF
- | TRBV2 | ASSGQGQETQY
- | TRBV5-8 | ASSSPGSQETQY
- | TRBV11-2 | ASSLVGGVTQY
- | TRBV10-3 | AIEGTAGNTIY
- | TRBV11-3 | ASSLRGYSSYNEQF
- | TRBV7-9 | ASSSNSGSEQF